This T cell receptor beta chain was obtained from a study of T cell responses to AZD1222 COVID-19 vaccine. Whole-study findings and limits: Spike-specific TCRs gained breadth and depth after people received two AZD1222 doses. Clonal diversity may have been underestimated in mostly white British donors. Seropositive AZD1222 recipients at baseline numbered only five to seven.

Concerning this clone itself: Its antigen is still unknown.

The ends were cut back, 1 base at V and 1 base at J, with 11 bases in the middle. CDR1 SGHTA and CDR2 FQGNSA come from the germline V gene. The CDR3 is 15 residues long. Pooled together were second doses at about 4 or about 12 weeks. The table came from immunoSEQ multiplex PCR; TCRdb's copy has only in-frame clones and leaves some out. The sample consists of hundreds of thousands of clones, 94% of them appearing once. The specimen comprised peripheral blood, sampled 28 days after the second AZD1222 dose. The receptor was isolated from an adult who received the AZD1222 COVID-19 vaccine. This chain joins TRBV7-2 and TRBJ2-7, with a weak D call TRBD2 (5 bases). CDR3 nucleotides: TGTGCCAGCAGCTTAGACGGCGGCGGGTCCTACGAGCAGTACTTC. As protein: CASSLDGGGSYEQYF.